The 22 T cell receptor beta chains listed next were all sequenced from one sample in a study of OX40 agonist ivuxolimab in advanced cancers. Assay used: immunoSEQ multiplex PCR; TCRdb lists only in-frame clones, some missing. This table has 55,000 to 70,000 clones, about 90% appearing once. This material consisted of CD4+ or CD8+ T cells sorted from blood, taken in a trial of the OX40 agonist ivuxolimab. Receptors were obtained from an adult with an advanced solid tumor such as melanoma, head and neck, liver or kidney cancer.

This clone was counted once. The J gene is TRBJ2-5, the V gene TRBV7-3; D is uncertain. The end of the DNA fits TRBJ2-7 better, so the J call may be wrong. Germline loops: CDR1 SGHTA, CDR2 FQGTGA. This CDR3 region has 14 residues. DNA of the CDR3: TGTGCCAGCAGCCCCTCTGGTGTGACCTACGAGCAGTACTTC. It encodes CASSPSGVTYEQYF.

CDR3 amino acids: CASSLLGGGGQPSGNTIYF. The CDR3 nucleotides are TGTGCCAGCAGCCTTCTCGGGGGCGGGGGGCAGCCCTCTGGAAACACCATATATTTT. This chain connects TRBV4-2 to TRBJ1-3; possibly TRBD1 for D (6 bases). Deletions cut 4 bases from V and 0 bases from J, with 22 bases between. The CDR3 has 19 residues. In germline, CDR1 is LGHNA, CDR2 YNFKEQ.

The chain combines TRBV30 with TRBJ2-1; 7 nucleotides align to TRBD2. The CDR3 extends over 17 amino acids. The ends lost 5 bases at V and 7 bases at J; junction bases unmatched: 20. The germline gives CDR1 GTSNPN, CDR2 SVGIG (reference sequence). CDR3 amino acids: CAWAYPGGDSHGNEQFF. The CDR3, as DNA: TGTGCCTGGGCCTACCCTGGGGGGGACTCACATGGGAATGAGCAGTTCTTC.

The chain links TRBV11-3 to TRBJ2-2; no firm D call. With 5 bases removed from V and 4 bases from J, the gap between germline ends came to 11 bases. The CDR3 is 14 amino acids. Germline V gives CDR1 SGHNT, CDR2 YENEEA. The DNA of the CDR3 is TGTGCCAGCAGCCCTCGGAGCTCCACCGGGGAGCTGTTTTTT. As protein: CASSPRSSTGELFF.

The rearrangement uses TRBV30 and TRBJ2-6; TRBD2 is a possible D gene (6 bases). Germline V gene data show CDR1 as GTSNPN and CDR2 as SVGIG (reference sequence). The CDR3 length is 15 residues. V lost 0 bases to trimming and J lost 2 bases, with 8 bases between them. The CDR3 nucleotides are TGTGCCTGGAGTGTAGGAGGGCCTGGGGCCAACGTCCTGACTTTC. Its protein product is CAWSVGGPGANVLTF.

This chain connects TRBV28 to TRBJ1-4; D gene unclear. Trimming shortened V by 5 bases and J by 3 bases, and 13 bases separated the two germline ends. The germline gives CDR1 MDHEN, CDR2 SYDVKM. The CDR3 is 15 residues long. The CDR3 DNA reads TGTGCCAGCAGTACCCGTCTCGGATCTAATGAAAAACTGTTTTTT. This sequence encodes CASSTRLGSNEKLFF. The variable domain in full, completed from reference TRBV28 and TRBJ1-4, reads DVKVTQSSRYLVKRTGEKVFLECVQDMDHENMFWYRQDPGLGLRLIYFSYDVKMKEKGDIPEGYSVSREKKERFSLILESASTNQTSMYLCASSTRLGSNEKLFFGSGTQLSVL.

CDR3 residues: CASSETMGPRAQYF. CDR3 sequence (DNA): TGTGCCAGCAGCGAAACGATGGGCCCACGGGCGCAGTATTTT. The chain couples TRBV9 to TRBJ2-3, with D hard to call. Germline CDR1 and CDR2: SGDLS and YYNGEE. This CDR3 is 14 amino acids long. The V end lost 3 bases, the J end lost 10 bases, and 18 bases lay between the germline ends.

The rearrangement uses TRBV7-9 and TRBJ1-1; weak D call: TRBD1 (5 bases). V lost 4 bases to trimming and J lost 5 bases, with 14 bases between them. Germline V gene lookup returns CDR1 SEHNR and CDR2 FQNEAQ (reference sequence). This CDR3 has 14 residues. The CDR3 DNA is TGTGCCAGCAGCTCACCCGGGGGTGAGACTGAAGCTTTCTTT. It yields the protein CASSSPGGETEAFF.

The chain employs TRBV29-1 and TRBJ2-6; D gene unclear. Trimming left V 4 bases short and J 0 bases short, with 10 bases between. The CDR3 length is 15 residues. Germline-derived CDR1 and CDR2 are SQVTM and ANQGSEA. In DNA form, the CDR3 reads TGCAGCGTTGTTGGGCACTCCTCTGGGGCCAACGTCCTGACTTTC. Translation: CSVVGHSSGANVLTF.

This clone showed up just once. The V gene is TRBV7-2, the J gene TRBJ2-5, with D unclear. This CDR3 has 13 residues. From germline, CDR1 is SGHTA and CDR2 FQGNSA. Trimming took 2 bases from V and 6 from J, leaving 10 bases between them. CDR3 sequence reads: CASSLRAEKTQYF. The CDR3 nucleotides read TGTGCCAGCAGCTTAAGGGCGGAGAAGACCCAGTACTTC.

J is TRBJ1-2 and V is TRBV21-1; TRBD1, as called in the table, went unchecked against the DNA. TRBV21-1 is shown as a pseudogene. This CDR3 is 14 amino acids long. As DNA, the CDR3 is TGTGCCAGGAGTCCCGGGACAGGGAACTATGGCTACACCTTC. Translated, it gives CARSPGTGNYGYTF.

The rearrangement uses TRBV29-1 and TRBJ2-7; tentative D call: TRBD2 (7 bases). Trimming cost V 0 bases and J 0 bases, with 15 bases left between them. This CDR3 comprises 16 residues. Germline CDR1 reads SQVTM; CDR2 reads ANQGSEA. In DNA, the CDR3 is TGCAGCGTTGAAGATCTGAGGGGGGGAAGCTCCTACGAGCAGTACTTC. This codes for CSVEDLRGGSSYEQYF.

This chain links TRBV28 with TRBJ2-1; tentative D call: TRBD1 (5 bases). The CDR3 contains 15 residues. The V gene lost 5 bases and the J gene lost 3 bases, with 14 bases spanning the gap. Germline V lookup: CDR1 MDHEN, CDR2 SYDVKM. The CDR3 reads CASSPRQFLYNEQFF. The CDR3 region has the DNA TGTGCCAGCAGTCCACGACAGTTCCTCTACAATGAGCAGTTCTTC.

V and J are TRBV5-7 and TRBJ1-6; no reliable D call. TRBV5-7 falls under the ORF class, with uncertain function. Trimming stripped 1 base from V and 10 bases from J, with 9 bases between. The CDR3 runs to 13 residues. The CDR3 loop reads CASSLFVWSPLHF. The CDR3 coding sequence is TGTGCCAGCAGCTTGTTCGTATGGTCACCCCTCCACTTT.

The gene calls are TRBV11-2 and TRBJ2-1; D uncertain. Trimming left V 2 bases short and J 4 bases short, with 15 bases between. The CDR3 contains 16 residues. Germline CDR1 and CDR2: SGHAT and FQNNGV. CDR3: CASSLIRSVDYNEQFF. The CDR3 DNA reads as TGTGCCAGCAGCTTAATTCGGAGCGTGGATTACAATGAGCAGTTCTTC.

Remarks on this clone: This sample includes further DNA sequences coding for the same CDR3. In DNA, the CDR3 is TGTGCCAGCAGTCGGACAGGGGGCACTGAAGCTTTCTTT. It encodes CASSRTGGTEAFF. The chain is built from TRBV6-5 and TRBJ1-1, with 10 positions matching TRBD1. This CDR3 has 13 amino acids. Germline V lookup: CDR1 MNHEY, CDR2 SVGAGI. With 5 bases clipped from V and 4 bases from J, the junction kept 1 base outside the gene matches.

The chain combines TRBV19 with TRBJ2-7; 10 bases are shared with TRBD2. Trimming took 1 base from V and 1 from J; bases not matched to a gene: 4. This CDR3 spans 16 amino acids. Germline CDR1 is LNHDA and CDR2 is SQIVND (reference sequence). This chain's CDR3 is CASSIGGLAVSYEQYF. CDR3 bases: TGTGCCAGTAGTATAGGTGGACTAGCGGTATCCTACGAGCAGTACTTC. Filled out from reference TRBV19 and TRBJ2-7, the complete variable domain reads DGGITQSPKYLFRKEGQNVTLSCEQNLNHDAMYWYRQDPGQGLRLIYYSQIVNDFQKGDIAEGYSVSREKKESFPLTVTSAQKNPTAFYLCASSIGGLAVSYEQYFGPGTRLTVT.

CDR3 DNA: TGTGCCACCAAATCGGACCTGAGGTCCTACGAGCAGTACTTC. Protein: CATKSDLRSYEQYF. This rearrangement joins TRBV6-5 to TRBJ2-7, with D unresolved. This CDR3 comprises 14 residues. Trimming removed 10 bases from V and 1 base from J, with 17 bases in between. Germline CDR1 and CDR2: MNHEY and SVGAGI.

The rearrangement uses TRBV5-6 and TRBJ1-1, with D possibly being TRBD1 (5 bases). Germline CDR1 reads SGHDT; CDR2 reads YYEEEE. The CDR3 has 15 residues. V lost 0 bases and J lost 1, with 10 bases in between. In DNA form, the CDR3 reads TGTGCCAGCAGCTTGGCCGGGGGTACGAACACTGAAGCTTTCTTT. Its protein is CASSLAGGTNTEAFF.

The gene calls are TRBV5-1 and TRBJ1-1; D is unclear. Trimming shortened V by 4 bases and J by 0 bases, and 7 bases separated the two germline ends. Germline V lookup: CDR1 SGHRS, CDR2 YFSETQ. This CDR3 region has 13 residues. CDR3 in amino acids: CASSVSMNTEAFF. For the CDR3, the DNA is TGCGCCAGCAGCGTCAGCATGAACACTGAAGCTTTCTTT.

This chain uses TRBV19 with TRBJ1-5; maybe TRBD1 (6 bases). Trimming took off 6 bases at V and 4 bases at J, with 16 bases between the two ends. The germline CDR1 and CDR2 sequences are LNHDA and SQIVND (reference sequence). The CDR3 is 15 amino acids. This CDR3 is CASRGWDGQNQPQHF. CDR3 bases: TGTGCCAGTAGGGGATGGGACGGACAGAATCAGCCCCAGCATTTT.

The genes are TRBV5-1 and TRBJ2-2; D is unresolved. Trimming took off 0 bases at V and 6 bases at J, with 12 bases between the two ends. Germline V CDR1 and CDR2: SGHRS, YFSETQ. This CDR3 has 15 residues. The CDR3 DNA sequence: TGCGCCAGCAGCTTGGGCGCGGCGGTCCCCGGGGAGCTGTTTTTT. Its translation is CASSLGAAVPGELFF.